This entry lists 9 T cell receptor beta chains sequenced from one sample in a study of blood T cell repertoires in COVID-19. Sequencing used immunoSEQ multiplex PCR; TCRdb keeps in-frame clones, though not all of them. The sample records 140,000 or so clones, approximately 87% being singletons. Sequenced sample: peripheral blood. The receptors shown here come from a man aged 50-60 years who had recovered from COVID-19.

The chain joins TRBV19 to TRBJ2-1, with 13 bases identical to TRBD2. CDR1 is LNHDA, CDR2 SQIVND, per germline (reference sequence). Trimming removed 3 bases from V and 9 bases from J; junction bases left unmatched: 5. The CDR3 is 15 residues long. The CDR3 nucleotides read TGTGCCAGTAGTATTACTAGCGGGGGGGCCAGTGAGCAGTTCTTC. It translates to CASSITSGGASEQFF. The variable domain in full, with the rest retrieved from reference TRBV19 and TRBJ2-1, is DGGITQSPKYLFRKEGQNVTLSCEQNLNHDAMYWYRQDPGQGLRLIYYSQIVNDFQKGDIAEGYSVSREKKESFPLTVTSAQKNPTAFYLCASSITSGGASEQFFGPGTRLTVL.

This rearrangement joins TRBV19 to TRBJ2-3; tentative D call: TRBD1 (5 bases). CDR3 size: 15 residues. Between the trimmed V and J ends, which lost 5 bases and 4 bases, there was a span of 16 bases. Germline loops: CDR1 LNHDA, CDR2 SQIVND (reference sequence). CDR3 bases: TGTGCCAGTAGTTACACAGCCGGACATCCAGATACGCAGTATTTT. The encoded protein is CASSYTAGHPDTQYF.

CDR3 protein: CASSSGPRAEAFF. CDR3 sequence (DNA): TGTGCCAGCAGCTCCGGGCCCAGGGCTGAAGCTTTCTTT. The rearrangement uses TRBV7-2 and TRBJ1-1; D possibly corresponds to TRBD1 (5 bases). V was clipped by 4 bases and J by 6 bases, with 12 bases between them. In germline, CDR1 is SGHTA, CDR2 FQGNSA. The CDR3 is 13 residues long.

This clone showed up just once. J is TRBJ2-7 and V is TRBV9; possibly TRBD1 for D (7 bases). There are 11 residues in the CDR3. The V end was cut by 4 bases, the J end by 7 bases, with 9 bases between. Germline V lookup: CDR1 SGDLS, CDR2 YYNGEE. CDR3 protein: CASSSGGEQYF. As DNA, the CDR3 is TGTGCCAGCAGCTCAGGGGGGGAGCAGTACTTC.

The J gene is TRBJ1-2, the V gene TRBV11-2, with D unclear. The CDR3 extends over 11 amino acids. With 8 bases removed from V and 7 bases from J, the gap between germline ends came to 11 bases. Germline V gives CDR1 SGHAT, CDR2 FQNNGV. The CDR3 sequence: CASSSGAGYTF. The CDR3 coding sequence is TGTGCCAGCTCTTCGGGAGCTGGCTACACCTTC.

This chain connects TRBV6-6 to TRBJ2-3, with 9 nucleotides matching TRBD2. There are 14 residues in the CDR3. V was pared by 6 bases and J by 4 bases, with 5 bases of the junction left unmatched. The germline gives CDR1 MNHNY, CDR2 SVGAGI (reference sequence). The CDR3 coding sequence is TGTGCCAGCAGGGGCGGGGGGGCCCCAGATACGCAGTATTTT. Protein sequence: CASRGGGAPDTQYF.

The chain links TRBV19 to TRBJ1-4; weak D call: TRBD1 (6 bases). There are 14 residues in the CDR3. V was clipped by 3 bases and J by 5 bases, with 10 bases between them. CDR1 and CDR2 (germline): LNHDA, SQIVND (reference sequence). The CDR3 reads CASSIRGHNEKLFF. The CDR3 nucleotides read TGTGCCAGTAGTATCAGGGGCCACAATGAAAAACTGTTTTTT.

This clone was counted a single time. The rearrangement uses TRBV10-2 and TRBJ2-7, with TRBD2 identical over 11 bases. This CDR3 has 16 amino acids. The junction had 9 bases not matched to a gene; V was cut back by 7 bases and J by 1 base. Germline assignment: CDR1 WSHSY and CDR2 SAAADI. The CDR3 DNA reads as TGCGCCAGCAAAAAGACTAGCGGGGTACTTTCCTACGAGCAGTACTTC. It translates to CASKKTSGVLSYEQYF.

This chain links TRBV7-2 with TRBJ1-2, with 8 positions matching TRBD1. This CDR3 contains 16 residues. V trimming: 1 base; J trimming: 4 bases; junction bases outside the gene matches: 8. CDR1 is SGHTA, CDR2 FQGNSA, per germline. The CDR3 sequence: CASSLVPGGILYGYTF. In nucleotides, the CDR3 is TGTGCCAGCAGCTTAGTACCAGGGGGCATTCTCTATGGCTACACCTTC.